The sequence of this T cell receptor (beta chain) was determined in a study of identical twins. Overall study results and limits: Carriage of fewer insertions was seen in abundant cord blood beta clonotypes, whereas memory repertoires showed none.

Template switching added a universal primer site, and cDNA bore unique molecular identifiers. TCRdb processed the 5' RACE reads anew with MiXCR; each CDR3 protein has one entry. The data hold a few hundred thousand distinct CDR3 sequences, with 12% to 15% observed a single time. Of note for this clonotype: Its target is not known.

Germline V CDR1 and CDR2: SEHNR, FQNEAQ (reference sequence). V shed 5 bases and J shed 0 bases, with 11 bases lying between them. The CDR3 is made up of 14 amino acids. This same sample was also part of a study on yellow fever vaccine responses in identical twins.

Sample: CD4+ T cells sorted from blood. The clonotype was recovered from a woman aged 18-29 years in good health. V and J are TRBV7-9 and TRBJ2-7; D is ambiguous. The CDR3, as DNA: TGTGCCAGCAGCCCCCCCACGAGCTCCTACGAGCAGTACGTC. Amino acids: CASSPPTSSYEQYV.